The 23 T cell receptor beta chains below all came from one sample that was sequenced in a study of regulatory T cells in long-lasting Graves disease. The time point is: newly diagnosed GD, antithyroid drugs for less than 3 months. Isolated PBMC RNA provided the starting material for the TCR library. CDR3 regions were amplified by Arm-PCR using iRepertoire HTBI primers to build TCR beta libraries. MiXCR, run by TCRdb on the multiplex PCR reads, gives a single entry per CDR3 protein. Among approximately 350,000 distinct CDR3 sequences listed, roughly 17% were seen once. These data were also filed under a second study, of T cells in Graves' hyperthyroidism and ophthalmopathy.

The material was peripheral blood mononuclear cells (PBMCs), obtained at new diagnosis, from a patient treated with antithyroid drugs. Receptor source: a woman in her late teens or twenties with Graves disease.

This clonotype was counted many times. The rearrangement joins TRBV6-1 to TRBJ2-3; 9 positions agree with TRBD1. Looked up from germline, CDR1 is MNHNS and CDR2 is SASEGT. J was trimmed by 5 bases and V by 6 bases; bases with no gene match: 6. The CDR3 totals 14 residues. The CDR3 loop is CASSSGQGIDTQYF. The CDR3 DNA follows: TGTGCCAGCAGCTCGGGACAGGGAATAGATACGCAGTATTTT.

CDR3 protein: CASTRGTAQPQHF. CDR3 nucleotide sequence: TGTGCCAGCACGAGAGGGACAGCTCAGCCCCAGCATTTT. The rearrangement links TRBV12-3 or TRBV12-4 to TRBJ1-5; 7 positions match TRBD1. With 7 bases clipped from V and 6 bases from J, the junction kept 6 bases outside the gene matches. This CDR3 region has 13 residues.

As DNA, the CDR3 is TGTGCCAGCAGTCAATACGGGACAGGTCGGACTGAAGCTTTCTTT. Translation gives CASSQYGTGRTEAFF. The chain couples TRBV7-2 to TRBJ1-1; 8 nucleotides agree with TRBD1. J lost 5 bases, V lost 6 bases, and 11 bases had no gene match. The CDR3 loop spans 15 amino acids. Germline V gene data show CDR1 as SGHTA and CDR2 as FQGNSA.

The chain combines TRBV7-9 with TRBJ1-2; TRBD1 might be the D (5 bases). Germline CDR1 is SEHNR and CDR2 is FQNEAQ (reference sequence). The V gene lost 4 bases and the J gene lost 10 bases, with 13 bases spanning the gap. CDR3 length: 12 residues. The CDR3 coding sequence is TGTGCCAGCAGCTCCGACCTAGGGGACTACACCTTC. Its protein is CASSSDLGDYTF.

This clonotype appeared many times. The chain uses TRBV2 and TRBJ1-2; D is undetermined. The CDR3 sequence is 13 residues long. V was cut by 1 base and J by 5 bases, with 8 bases left in between. Per the germline V gene, CDR1 is SNHLY and CDR2 is FYNNEI. Written as DNA, the CDR3 is TGTGCCAGCAGTGAAGGGTTCAAGTATGGCTACACCTTC. Protein sequence: CASSEGFKYGYTF.

Concerning this clonotype: With only one base between it and a far larger clone, this is likely a read error. The rearrangement links TRBV7-9 to TRBJ2-7; TRBD2 might be the D (6 bases). The CDR3 consists of 13 residues. The germline gives CDR1 SEHNR, CDR2 FQNEAQ (reference sequence). In DNA form, the CDR3 reads TGTGCCAGCAGATTAGGGATGGGGGGCGAGCAGTACTTC. This codes for CASRLGMGGEQYF.

This rearrangement joins TRBV11-2 to TRBJ2-3, with TRBD2 matching over 9 bases. V lost 4 bases, J lost 2 bases, and 10 bases stayed unmatched. The CDR3 length is 17 residues. CDR1 and CDR2 from the germline V gene are SGHAT and FQNNGV. CDR3 region: CASSSGISGRDTDTQYF. The CDR3 nucleotides are TGTGCCAGCAGCTCGGGGATTAGCGGGAGAGACACAGATACGCAGTATTTT.

Comment on this clonotype: One base away lies a much larger clone, so this may be a sequencing read error. V gene TRBV6-2 or TRBV6-3 combines with J gene TRBJ2-1; no reliable D call. The CDR3 runs to 13 residues. Germline assignment: CDR1 MNHEY and CDR2 SVGEGT. The CDR3 here is CASSYEAYNGQFF. Here the CDR3 DNA reads TGTGCCAGCAGTTACGAGGCTTACAATGGGCAGTTCTTC.

The chain recombines TRBV7-9 with TRBJ2-7, with 7 bases fitting TRBD2. V was clipped by 1 base and J by 3 bases; unmatched bases: 12. Germline V gene lookup returns CDR1 SEHNR and CDR2 FQNEAQ (reference sequence). The CDR3 runs to 17 residues. The CDR3 spells CASSLGGRLAMNYEQYF. The DNA of the CDR3 is TGTGCCAGCAGCTTAGGGGGGAGACTAGCAATGAACTACGAGCAGTACTTC.

This clonotype was seen ten or more times. The chain uses TRBV28 and TRBJ2-2, with 16 nucleotides matching TRBD2. Trimming removed 3 bases from V and 7 bases from J; junction bases left unmatched: 8. Germline V CDR1 and CDR2: MDHEN, SYDVKM. The CDR3 is made up of 18 amino acids. The CDR3 region has the DNA TGTGCCAGCAGTTTGGGACTAGCGGGAGGGCCGCCGGTCGGGGAGCTGTTTTTT. Translating it yields CASSLGLAGGPPVGELFF.

This clonotype was counted only a few times. The gene calls are TRBV29-1 and TRBJ1-2; TRBD1 agrees at 11 bases. V was clipped by 4 bases and J by 9 bases; unmatched bases: 4. The CDR3 runs to 12 residues. Germline V gene sequence: CDR1 SQVTM, CDR2 ANQGSEA. The CDR3 DNA is TGCAGCGTTGGGACAGGGGGCGAGAGCTACACCTTC. Protein: CSVGTGGESYTF.

At least ten counts were recorded for this clonotype. The rearrangement joins TRBV4-1 to TRBJ2-7; tentative D call: TRBD1 (5 bases). V was clipped by 0 bases and J by 3 bases, with 15 bases between them. CDR1 is MGHRA and CDR2 is YSYEKL in the germline V gene. The CDR3 is made up of 16 amino acids. This CDR3 is CASSQDSAGHYYEQYF. The CDR3 DNA reads as TGCGCCAGCAGCCAAGATTCGGCAGGGCATTACTACGAGCAGTACTTC.

This clonotype appeared many times. CDR3 nucleotides: TGTGCCAGCAGTCAATTCCTTTTAGCGGGAGGGGGAGCAGATACGCAGTATTTT. It translates to CASSQFLLAGGGADTQYF. The rearrangement links TRBV28 to TRBJ2-3, with TRBD2 matching 11 bases. Looked up from germline, CDR1 is MDHEN and CDR2 is SYDVKM. This CDR3 is 18 amino acids long. The V gene end was trimmed by 5 bases and the J gene end by 4 bases; junction bases not matched to a gene: 14.

This clonotype was picked up many times. Here the CDR3 reads CASTPGQGHIGELFF. The DNA for the CDR3 is TGTGCCAGCACCCCGGGACAGGGACACATCGGGGAGCTGTTTTTT. This chain connects TRBV28 to TRBJ2-2; the match to TRBD1 covers 9 bases. Germline V lookup: CDR1 MDHEN, CDR2 SYDVKM. V was clipped by 7 bases and J by 7 bases; unmatched bases: 10. The CDR3 sequence is 15 residues long.

This clonotype was seen repeatedly, ten times or more. The genes are TRBV15 and TRBJ1-5; no reliable D call. Trimming took off 1 base at V and 3 bases at J, with 7 bases between the two ends. The CDR3 is 14 amino acids. The germline V gene encodes CDR1 LNHNV and CDR2 YYDKDF (reference sequence). CDR3 region: CATSRGQFNQPQHF. The CDR3 DNA reads TGTGCCACCAGCAGAGGCCAGTTCAATCAGCCCCAGCATTTT.

V is TRBV5-1 and J is TRBJ2-3, with D maybe TRBD2 (6 bases). Looked up from germline, CDR1 is SGHRS and CDR2 is YFSETQ. V lost 4 bases and J lost 5, with 14 bases in between. The CDR3 is made up of 14 amino acids. This chain's CDR3 is CASSPDTSLDTQYF. DNA for the CDR3: TGCGCCAGCAGCCCTGATACTAGCCTAGATACGCAGTATTTT.

In its sample, this clonotype was seen many times. V is TRBV20-1 and J is TRBJ2-5, with 11 bases aligning to TRBD2. The CDR3 is made up of 13 amino acids. J lost 9 bases, V lost 5 bases, and 8 bases had no gene match. The germline V gene has CDR1 DFQATT and CDR2 SNEGSKA (reference sequence). The CDR3 spells CSAGLAGGLSQYF. The CDR3, as DNA: TGCAGTGCTGGTCTAGCGGGGGGCCTGTCCCAGTACTTC.

This clonotype was seen a few times. A clone one base away is much larger, so this may be a read error. This rearrangement joins TRBV27 to TRBJ2-3; D is possibly TRBD1 or TRBD2 (5 bases each). V was trimmed by 8 bases and J by 6 bases, leaving 9 bases between them. The CDR3 length is 11 residues. Germline V CDR1 and CDR2: MNHEY, SMNVEV (reference sequence). In nucleotides, the CDR3 is TGTGCCAGCGGGACCGAGGATACGCAGTATTTT. Protein: CASGTEDTQYF.

This clonotype was counted ten times or more. This chain connects TRBV3-1 to TRBJ2-3; D not resolved. This CDR3 has 14 residues. Trimming shortened V by 4 bases and J by 5 bases, and 13 bases separated the two germline ends. CDR1 is LGHDT and CDR2 is YNNKEL in the germline V gene (reference sequence). The CDR3 DNA follows: TGTGCCAGCAGCCCCAGGACCGCTCGAGATACGCAGTATTTT. This translates into CASSPRTARDTQYF.

The CDR3 loop is CASKAGGPRVTDTQYF. Written as DNA, the CDR3 is TGTGCCAGCAAGGCGGGAGGGCCAAGAGTGACAGATACGCAGTATTTT. This chain links TRBV2 with TRBJ2-3, with 9 positions matching TRBD2. This CDR3 is 16 amino acids long. The J segment lost 3 bases and the V segment lost 7 bases, leaving 11 bases of the junction unmatched. Germline-derived CDR1 and CDR2 are SNHLY and FYNNEI. The complete variable domain, with remaining parts taken from reference TRBV2 and TRBJ2-3, reads EPEVTQTPSHQVTQMGQEVILRCVPISNHLYFYWYRQILGQKVEFLVSFYNNEISEKSEIFDDQFSVERPDGSNFTLKIRSTKLEDSAMYFCASKAGGPRVTDTQYFGPGTRLTVL.

Ten or more counts support this clonotype. The chain couples TRBV5-1 to TRBJ2-7; 7 nucleotides align to TRBD2. CDR1 is SGHRS, CDR2 YFSETQ, per germline. This CDR3 has 18 residues. Trimming cost V 0 bases and J 5 bases; bases outside gene matches: 17. CDR3 sequence (DNA): TGCGCCAGCAGCTTGGGGGGTGGATGGGAGGGGAGTCATCACGAGCAGTACTTC. Translating it yields CASSLGGGWEGSHHEQYF.

This clonotype was seen repeatedly, ten times or more. The chain employs TRBV20-1 and TRBJ1-4, with 9 bases lining up with TRBD1. There are 13 residues in the CDR3. Trimming took 5 bases from V and 2 from J; bases not matched to a gene: 0. Germline CDR1 reads DFQATT; CDR2 reads SNEGSKA (reference sequence). CDR3 nucleotides: TGCAGTGCTGGACAGGGGACTAATGAAAAACTGTTTTTT. Its translation: CSAGQGTNEKLFF.

J is TRBJ1-5 and V is TRBV6-1, with a weak D call TRBD1 (5 bases). Deletions cut 7 bases from V and 7 bases from J, with 23 bases between. In germline, CDR1 is MNHNS, CDR2 SASEGT. This CDR3 has 16 residues. Here the CDR3 DNA reads TGTGCCAGCACGGTAGCGGGGGTGGACACCGGACAGCCCCAGCATTTT. Residues: CASTVAGVDTGQPQHF.